These 25 T cell receptor beta chains were sequenced from one sample in a study of control samples from healthy donors and cancer patients (dated by TCRdb to about 2020). Libraries were prepared through the immunoSEQ multiplex PCR assay. Entries here come from immuneACCESS through TCRdb and include only in-frame sequences with V and J called. Some clones fail to appear in such tables; in the studies checked, an unresolved V gene covers under half of the shortfall, and the cause of the remainder is unknown. Present in this sample are approximately 160,000 clones, 80% to 95% of which were seen just once. The top ten constitute 2% to 2.5% of the sample. The sequencing sample was made of blood. Source of these receptors: a woman in her thirties or forties in good health.

The CDR3 nucleotides are TGTGCCAGCAGTTACGCAGATACGCAGTATTTT. As protein: CASSYADTQYF. The V and J genes are TRBV28 and TRBJ2-3; D is ambiguous. Germline CDR1 MDHEN, CDR2 SYDVKM. The ends were cut back, 4 bases at V and 4 bases at J, with 3 bases in the middle. The CDR3 length is 11 residues.

The chain recombines TRBV5-5 with TRBJ1-3, with 7 bases aligning to TRBD1. V gave up 5 bases and J gave up 0 bases; unmatched junction bases: 8. The CDR3 sequence is 16 residues long. Germline-derived CDR1 and CDR2 are SGHKS and YYEKEE (reference sequence). This CDR3 is CASRLGQASSGNTIYF. The CDR3 coding sequence is TGTGCCAGCAGACTCGGACAGGCCAGCTCTGGAAACACCATATATTTT.

The chain combines TRBV27 with TRBJ1-1; unclear D gene. In germline, CDR1 is MNHEY, CDR2 SMNVEV (reference sequence). CDR3 length: 14 amino acids. The V and J ends lost 3 bases and 4 bases respectively, with 12 bases between them. CDR3 loop: CASSLDPIGTEAFF. CDR3 DNA sequence: TGTGCCAGCAGTTTGGACCCCATCGGCACTGAAGCTTTCTTT.

V and J are TRBV5-6 and TRBJ1-2; no clear D gene. Trimming removed 0 bases from V and 6 bases from J, with 15 bases in between. This CDR3 comprises 15 residues. From germline, CDR1 is SGHDT and CDR2 YYEEEE. CDR3 in amino acids: CASSLASIKQDGYTF. The CDR3 coding sequence is TGTGCCAGCAGCTTGGCCTCAATAAAACAAGATGGCTACACCTTC.

This clone was observed a single time. This chain connects TRBV21-1 to TRBJ2-7. TRBV21-1 is marked as a pseudogene. This CDR3 has 13 amino acids. In nucleotides, the CDR3 is TGTGCCAGCAGCCAAGCGGGGTTTTGCGAGCAGTACTTC. This encodes CASSQAGFCEQYF.

V usage is TRBV6-5 and J usage is TRBJ1-2; TRBD1 aligns across 7 bases. This CDR3 has 14 residues. The V gene's germline CDR1 is MNHEY and CDR2 SVGAGI. V shed 0 bases, J shed 7 bases, and the junction held 5 bases outside the gene matches. Here the CDR3 reads CASSYSEGARGYTF. CDR3 DNA: TGTGCCAGCAGTTACTCGGAGGGGGCTCGTGGCTACACCTTC.

V is TRBV25-1 and J is TRBJ2-3, with D tentatively TRBD2 (7 bases). Germline lookup yields CDR1 MGHDK and CDR2 SYGVNS. The CDR3 totals 16 residues. V was trimmed by 0 bases and J by 4 bases, leaving 14 bases between them. CDR3 sequence: CASSEYRGGAPDTQYF. In DNA form, the CDR3 reads TGTGCCAGCAGTGAATATAGAGGGGGGGCCCCAGATACGCAGTATTTT. The variable domain in full, with the rest retrieved from reference TRBV25-1 and TRBJ2-3, is EADIYQTPRYLVIGTGKKITLECSQTMGHDKMYWYQQDPGMELHLIHYSYGVNSTEKGDLSSESTVSRIRTEHFPLTLESARPSHTSQYLCASSEYRGGAPDTQYFGPGTRLTVL.

The chain recombines TRBV7-8 with TRBJ1-1; D remains unclear. The germline CDR1 and CDR2 sequences are SGHVS and FQNEAQ. The CDR3 runs to 14 residues. Trimming took 2 bases from V and 0 from J, leaving 7 bases between them. The CDR3 spells CASSLKRMNTEAFF. The CDR3 nucleotides read TGTGCCAGCAGCTTAAAACGGATGAACACTGAAGCTTTCTTT.

This clone was detected once. The chain uses TRBV6-5 and TRBJ2-3, with TRBD2 identical over 7 bases. Germline V gene lookup returns CDR1 MNHEY and CDR2 SVGAGI. This CDR3 region has 15 residues. After removal of 5 bases from V and 2 bases from J, the junction contained 7 bases not matched to a gene. The CDR3 nucleotides are TGTGCCAGCAGTCAGAGGACTAGGGCCACAGATACGCAGTATTTT. It is translated as CASSQRTRATDTQYF.

The chain carries TRBV29-1 and TRBJ1-1; the match to TRBD1 covers 10 bases. Looked up from germline, CDR1 is SQVTM and CDR2 is ANQGSEA. The CDR3 consists of 13 residues. Trimming at V came to 4 bases and at J to 5 bases, leaving 4 bases not matched to a gene. CDR3 sequence: CSVGQGARTEAFF. The DNA of the CDR3 is TGCAGCGTTGGACAGGGGGCGCGAACTGAAGCTTTCTTT. Variable domain in full (rest from reference TRBV29-1 and TRBJ1-1): SAVISQKPSRDICQRGTSLTIQCQVDSQVTMMFWYRQQPGQSLTLIATANQGSEATYESGFVIDKFPISRPNLTFSTLTVSNMSPEDSSIYLCSVGQGARTEAFFGQGTRLTVV.

The CDR3, as DNA: TGTGCCAGCAGCCCCCGAGGGGGAGCGAACACCGGGGAGCTGTTTTTT. Its translation is CASSPRGGANTGELFF. The rearrangement uses TRBV7-6 and TRBJ2-2; possible D gene TRBD1, 6 bases. Germline V CDR1 and CDR2: SGHVS, FNYEAQ. The V gene lost 5 bases and the J gene lost 0 bases, with 13 bases spanning the gap. The CDR3 sequence is 16 residues long. The complete variable domain, with remaining parts taken from reference TRBV7-6 and TRBJ2-2, reads GAGVSQSPRYKVTKRGQDVALRCDPISGHVSLYWYRQALGQGPEFLTYFNYEAQQDKSGLPNDRFSAERPEGSISTLTIQRTEQRDSAMYRCASSPRGGANTGELFFGEGSRLTVL.

V gene TRBV2 combines with J gene TRBJ1-5; D is unclear. With 6 bases removed from V and 1 base from J, the gap between germline ends came to 28 bases. This CDR3 contains 20 residues. CDR1 is SNHLY and CDR2 is FYNNEI in the germline V gene. CDR3 region: CASRANLGSLNLGSNQPQHF. In DNA form, the CDR3 reads TGTGCCAGCAGGGCCAACCTAGGGTCTTTAAACCTAGGCAGCAATCAGCCCCAGCATTTT.

The V gene is TRBV28, the J gene TRBJ2-2, with a weak D call TRBD1 (6 bases). CDR3 length: 13 residues. V lost 3 bases to trimming and J lost 5 bases, with 7 bases between them. Per the germline V gene, CDR1 is MDHEN and CDR2 is SYDVKM. This CDR3 is CASSFQGTGELFF. In DNA form, the CDR3 reads TGTGCCAGCAGTTTTCAGGGGACCGGGGAGCTGTTTTTT.

About this clone itself: The CDR3 does not end in the conserved phenylalanine or tryptophan, so this is likely a read error. The limits of the CDR3 on the DNA are not certain, so only TCRdb's listed CDR3 is given. V gene TRBV6-5 combines with J gene TRBJ1-1; TRBD1 is the table's D call and was not checked against the DNA. The CDR3 length equals 11 residues, ends included. Germline loops: CDR1 MNHEY, CDR2 SVGAGI. The CDR3 here is CASSYGGRVVL.

This clone was seen only once. This chain joins TRBV4-1 and TRBJ1-1; 7 positions agree with TRBD1. The CDR3 is 15 residues long. Germline assignment: CDR1 MGHRA and CDR2 YSYEKL. The junction had 10 bases not matched to a gene; V was cut back by 7 bases and J by 2 bases. CDR3 sequence reads: CASTLGQATNTEAFF. As DNA, the CDR3 is TGCGCCAGCACATTAGGACAGGCGACTAACACTGAAGCTTTCTTT.

The rearrangement links TRBV5-1 to TRBJ1-1, with a possible D match to TRBD1 (5 bases). The germline CDR1 and CDR2 sequences are SGHRS and YFSETQ. This CDR3 has 13 residues. The germline V and J ends were trimmed by 0 bases and 6 bases, with 9 bases remaining between them. The DNA for the CDR3 is TGCGCCAGCAGCTTGGTCAGGGAATCTGAAGCTTTCTTT. Amino acids: CASSLVRESEAFF.

The chain uses TRBV9 and TRBJ2-3; 7 bases fit TRBD2. This CDR3 spans 14 amino acids. CDR1 and CDR2 from the germline V gene are SGDLS and YYNGEE. The J segment lost 5 bases and the V segment lost 0 bases, leaving 3 bases of the junction unmatched. The CDR3 DNA sequence: TGTGCCAGCAGCGTAGCAGCGGGGTTAGATACGCAGTATTTT. Amino acid sequence: CASSVAAGLDTQYF.

The chain joins TRBV7-6 to TRBJ2-1, with 9 bases matching TRBD1. Germline V gene data show CDR1 as SGHVS and CDR2 as FNYEAQ. The CDR3 has 18 residues. V lost 4 bases to trimming and J lost 6 bases; unmatched junction nucleotides: 16. The CDR3 reads CASSSLPGQGVQGNEQFF. As DNA, the CDR3 is TGTGCCAGCAGCTCCCTACCGGGACAGGGTGTACAAGGCAATGAGCAGTTCTTC.

This chain joins TRBV5-1 and TRBJ2-2; D remains unclear. In germline, CDR1 is SGHRS, CDR2 YFSETQ. V lost 5 bases and J lost 8, with 19 bases in between. The CDR3 runs to 15 residues. In DNA, the CDR3 is TGCGCCAGCAGGGACCTACAGCAGATTGGGGGGGAGCTGTTTTTT. Protein sequence: CASRDLQQIGGELFF.

CDR3 coding DNA: TGTGCCAGCAGACCCACAGGGGAAGGTGGCTACACCTTC. It is translated as CASRPTGEGGYTF. The chain recombines TRBV13 with TRBJ1-2; 7 bases agree with TRBD1. The junction had 8 bases not matched to a gene; V was cut back by 6 bases and J by 7 bases. The CDR3 covers 13 residues. Germline assignment: CDR1 PRHDT and CDR2 FYEKMQ (reference sequence).

This chain joins TRBV5-6 and TRBJ1-2, with unresolved D. Trimming left V 4 bases short and J 0 bases short, with 19 bases between. The CDR3 loop spans 17 amino acids. The germline gives CDR1 SGHDT, CDR2 YYEEEE. The CDR3 DNA is TGTGCCAGCAGCAAGGCCCACATGCGCGAAGCTAACTATGGCTACACCTTC. It is translated as CASSKAHMREANYGYTF. Full variable domain (missing parts from reference TRBV5-6 and TRBJ1-2): DAGVTQSPTHLIKTRGQQVTLRCSPKSGHDTVSWYQQALGQGPQFIFQYYEEEERQRGNFPDRFSGHQFPNYSSELNVNALLLGDSALYLCASSKAHMREANYGYTFGSGTRLTVV.

The CDR3 region has the DNA TGTGCCAGCTCACCACCTGTGACGACTAGCACAGATACGCAGTATTTT. It encodes CASSPPVTTSTDTQYF. This chain links TRBV18 with TRBJ2-3, with D uncertain. V lost 0 bases to trimming and J lost 0 bases, with 10 bases between them. Germline assignment: CDR1 KGHSH and CDR2 LQKENI. The CDR3 extends over 16 amino acids.

This chain connects TRBV5-4 to TRBJ2-1; D is unresolved. Germline-derived CDR1 and CDR2 are SGHNT and YYREEE (reference sequence). The CDR3 spans 12 residues. V was trimmed by 2 bases and J by 8 bases, leaving 8 bases between them. The CDR3 region has the DNA TGTGCCAGCAGCTTTTCCACGTATGAGCAGTTCTTC. Amino acids: CASSFSTYEQFF.

V gene TRBV7-9 combines with J gene TRBJ1-2, with TRBD1 matching 11 bases. The trim removed 5 bases at V and 4 bases at J, leaving 6 bases unmatched. This CDR3 spans 15 amino acids. In germline, CDR1 is SEHNR, CDR2 FQNEAQ (reference sequence). CDR3 amino acids: CASSPRTGGFYGYTF. CDR3 coding DNA: TGTGCCAGCAGCCCCCGGACAGGGGGCTTCTATGGCTACACCTTC.

V is TRBV19 and J is TRBJ2-1, with a possible D match to TRBD1 (7 bases). The CDR3 extends over 15 amino acids. Trimming took off 6 bases at V and 4 bases at J, with 16 bases between the two ends. CDR1 is LNHDA, CDR2 SQIVND, per germline (reference sequence). The chain's CDR3 is CASSFRGEWYNEQFF. As DNA, the CDR3 is TGTGCCAGTAGCTTCAGGGGGGAGTGGTACAATGAGCAGTTCTTC.